The rows below give T cell receptor beta chains drawn from one sample of a study of cytomegalovirus exposure and HLA in healthy donors. The method was immunoSEQ multiplex PCR; TCRdb's version includes in-frame clones alone and lacks a portion of them. The sample includes 100,000 to 150,000 clones, more than 60% seen only once; the top ten take approximately 1.4%. The source material was PBMCs. The receptors shown here come from a man between 18 and 29 years old in good health and CMV-seronegative. Both conserved end residues are part of each CDR3. The order of the fields is CDR3 length, clone size, V gene, J gene, D gene, CDR3 protein, CDR3 DNA. The D gene is left open where the match is weak. Rows may omit the clone size; those that give it use once, few, many or a size class.

14	-	TRBV5-5	TRBJ2-2	-	CASSLVTPSGELFF	TGTGCCAGCAGCTTGGTCACTCCCTCCGGGGAGCTGTTTTTT
20	-	TRBV11-2	TRBJ2-5	-	CASSLESPRGWSGSGETQYF	TGTGCCAGCAGCTTAGAAAGCCCCAGGGGGTGGAGCGGGAGCGGGGAGACCCAGTACTTC
15	-	TRBV6-6	TRBJ1-3	-	CASMRTGSSGNTIYF	TGTGCCAGCATGAGGACGGGGAGCTCTGGAAACACCATATATTTT
12	few	TRBV7-9	TRBJ1-1	-	CSSSLLNTEAFF	TGTTCCAGCAGCTTACTCAACACTGAAGCTTTCTTT
14	few	TRBV10-2	TRBJ2-5	-	CASCRVMGQETQYF	TGCGCCAGCTGCAGGGTCATGGGTCAAGAGACCCAGTACTTC
14	-	TRBV19	TRBJ2-7	TRBD2	CASSTVRTSYEQYF	TGTGCCAGTAGCACCGTTAGGACTAGCTACGAGCAGTACTTC
13	-	TRBV12-5	TRBJ2-5	-	CASGLQGQETQYF	TGTGCTAGTGGCCTCCAGGGTCAAGAGACCCAGTACTTC
13	-	TRBV19	TRBJ2-5	-	CASSGSKGETQYF	TGTGCCAGTAGTGGGAGTAAAGGGGAGACCCAGTACTTC
19	once	TRBV5-1	TRBJ1-4	TRBD1	CASSLAVGQRHATNEKLFF	TGCGCCAGCAGCTTGGCCGTGGGACAGCGTCATGCAACTAATGAAAAACTGTTTTTT
15	-	TRBV5-1	TRBJ2-3	-	CASSPRSGLTDTQYF	TGCGCCAGCAGCCCTAGGTCCGGCCTCACAGATACGCAGTATTTT
16	-	TRBV6-1	TRBJ2-5	TRBD2	CASSVSSGLGLETQYF	TGTGCCAGCAGTGTTAGCTCGGGACTAGGGTTAGAGACCCAGTACTTC
14	-	TRBV5-1	TRBJ2-7	TRBD1	CASSHRQGPYEQYF	TGCGCCAGCAGCCACCGACAGGGACCCTACGAGCAGTACTTC
15	-	TRBV2	TRBJ2-5	-	CASSEDRVSGETQYF	TGTGCCAGCAGTGAAGACAGGGTATCCGGAGAGACCCAGTACTTC
14	once	TRBV6-6	TRBJ1-1	-	CASGYRRGDTEAFF	TGTGCCAGCGGTTACCGTAGGGGTGACACTGAAGCTTTCTTT
13	-	TRBV5-1	TRBJ1-1	TRBD1	CASSLGAGGEAFF	TGCGCCAGCAGCTTGGGGGCAGGGGGGGAAGCTTTCTTT
12	-	TRBV28	TRBJ2-3	-	CASSLLANTQYF	TGTGCCAGCAGTTTATTAGCTAATACGCAGTATTTT
15	-	TRBV5-4	TRBJ1-2	-	CASSLAPGANYGYTF	TGTGCCAGCAGCTTAGCGCCGGGGGCTAACTATGGCTACACCTTC
14	-	TRBV6-5	TRBJ1-1	TRBD1	CASSRTTGGTEAFF	TGTGCCAGCAGTCGCACAACAGGGGGCACTGAAGCTTTCTTT
16	few	TRBV6-5	TRBJ1-2	-	CASSSLFVGRNYGYTF	TGTGCCAGCAGTTCGCTATTCGTGGGGCGCAACTATGGCTACACCTTC
10	few	TRBV6-6	TRBJ2-7	TRBD1	CASSLDREYF	TGTGCCAGCAGTCTAGACAGGGAATACTTC
11	-	TRBV5-8	TRBJ2-3	-	CASSFGVGQYF	TGTGCCAGCAGCTTTGGAGTCGGGCAGTATTTT
12	-	TRBV19	TRBJ1-2	-	CASSIAGYGYTF	TGTGCCAGTAGTATAGCCGGGTATGGCTACACCTTC
12	-	TRBV7-6	TRBJ2-5	-	CASSLNQETQYF	TGTGCCAGCAGCCTTAATCAAGAGACCCAGTACTTC
20	-	TRBV16	TRBJ1-4	TRBD1	CASSPYLGQDPSVANEKLFF	TGTGCCAGCAGCCCTTACTTAGGACAGGACCCCTCGGTGGCTAATGAAAAACTGTTTTTT
20	-	TRBV5-1	TRBJ1-1	TRBD1	CASSLETGSGQRSLNTEAFF	TGCGCCAGCAGCTTGGAGACTGGTTCGGGACAGAGATCCTTGAACACTGAAGCTTTCTTT
15	-	TRBV5-1	TRBJ2-2	-	CASSLEGGGIGELFF	TGCGCCAGCAGCTTGGAGGGAGGAGGGATCGGGGAGCTGTTTTTT
11	-	TRBV19	TRBJ2-1	TRBD1	CASSEGQGTFF	TGTGCCAGTAGCGAGGGACAGGGCACATTCTTC
17	-	TRBV6-1	TRBJ2-7	TRBD2	CASSETSSAGGPGEQYF	TGTGCCAGCAGTGAGACCTCATCGGCGGGGGGCCCAGGCGAGCAGTACTTC
13	-	TRBV28	TRBJ1-2	-	CASRAGGSRGYTF	TGTGCCAGCAGAGCGGGGGGCTCTAGGGGCTACACCTTC
18	-	TRBV14	TRBJ2-1	-	CASSHTPAVLAGLDEQFF	TGTGCCAGCAGCCACACACCCGCGGTTTTGGCCGGGTTGGATGAGCAGTTCTTC
17	-	TRBV5-1	TRBJ2-6	TRBD2	CASSLAAGGRGANVLTF	TGCGCCAGCAGCTTGGCAGCGGGAGGGCGTGGGGCCAACGTCCTGACTTTC
15	-	TRBV5-1	TRBJ2-5	TRBD2	CASSLAGGGQETQYF	TGCGCCAGCAGCTTGGCTGGCGGGGGGCAAGAGACCCAGTACTTC
16	-	TRBV6-5	TRBJ2-6	-	CASSYSAAVGANVLTF	TGTGCCAGCAGTTACTCGGCGGCGGTGGGGGCCAACGTCCTGACTTTC
15	-	TRBV5-4	TRBJ1-2	-	CASSLVRVPDGGYTF	TGTGCCAGCAGCTTGGTTCGGGTTCCCGATGGGGGCTACACCTTC
12	once	TRBV27	TRBJ2-3	-	CASRTRAGTQYF	TGTGCCAGCAGAACAAGGGCGGGTACGCAGTATTTT
19	many	TRBV18	TRBJ1-1	TRBD1	CASSQIPGQGLFGNTEAFF	TGTGCCAGCTCTCAGATACCGGGACAGGGGCTGTTTGGGAACACTGAAGCTTTCTTT
16	once	TRBV9	TRBJ2-2	-	CASSSRGSPNTGELFF	TGTGCCAGCAGCTCCCGGGGTAGCCCGAACACCGGGGAGCTGTTTTTT
15	-	TRBV4-2	TRBJ2-7	-	CASSRPLGGGYEQYF	TGTGCCAGCAGCCGACCCCTAGGTGGTGGGTACGAGCAGTACTTC
13	-	TRBV21-1	TRBJ2-1	-	CASTPSGVNEQFF	TGTGCCAGCACCCCCTCGGGGGTCAATGAGCAGTTCTTC
13	-	TRBV5-6	TRBJ2-2	-	CATTRDLTGELFF	TGTGCCACGACTAGGGATTTGACCGGGGAGCTGTTTTTT
15	-	TRBV30	TRBJ2-3	TRBD2	CAWSSGSGGRDTQYF	TGTGCCTGGAGTTCTGGTAGCGGGGGGCGGGATACGCAGTATTTT
12	-	TRBV28	TRBJ2-7	-	CASSFGQNEQYF	TGTGCCAGCAGTTTCGGACAGAACGAGCAGTACTTC
14	-	TRBV11-2	TRBJ1-3	-	CASSLARSGNTIYF	TGTGCCAGCAGCTTAGCTCGCTCTGGAAACACCATATATTTT
17	-	TRBV13	TRBJ2-5	TRBD2	CASSLYALAGDQETQYF	TGTGCCAGCAGCCTATACGCTCTAGCGGGGGATCAAGAGACCCAGTACTTC
13	few	TRBV16	TRBJ1-1	-	CASSHKAGSEAFF	TGTGCCAGCAGCCACAAAGCGGGTTCCGAAGCTTTCTTT
15	-	TRBV14	TRBJ2-7	-	CASSQGDGIGYEQYF	TGTGCCAGCAGCCAAGGTGACGGGATTGGGTACGAGCAGTACTTC
15	-	TRBV7-2	TRBJ2-7	TRBD2	CASSLELAGSYEQYF	TGTGCCAGCAGCTTAGAACTAGCGGGATCCTACGAGCAGTACTTC
16	-	TRBV19	TRBJ2-2	TRBD2	CASSIVSGGNTGELFF	TGTGCCAGTAGTATAGTTAGCGGGGGGAACACCGGGGAGCTGTTTTTT
12	-	TRBV28	TRBJ2-5	-	CASSLWRDSQYF	TGTGCCAGCAGTTTATGGCGGGATTCACAGTACTTC
14	-	TRBV27	TRBJ1-1	-	CASSLWGMNTEAFF	TGTGCCAGCAGTTTATGGGGCATGAACACTGAAGCTTTCTTT
15	-	TRBV13	TRBJ2-2	TRBD2	CASSPMGTGGEELFF	TGTGCCAGCAGCCCCATGGGAACGGGGGGAGAGGAGCTGTTTTTT